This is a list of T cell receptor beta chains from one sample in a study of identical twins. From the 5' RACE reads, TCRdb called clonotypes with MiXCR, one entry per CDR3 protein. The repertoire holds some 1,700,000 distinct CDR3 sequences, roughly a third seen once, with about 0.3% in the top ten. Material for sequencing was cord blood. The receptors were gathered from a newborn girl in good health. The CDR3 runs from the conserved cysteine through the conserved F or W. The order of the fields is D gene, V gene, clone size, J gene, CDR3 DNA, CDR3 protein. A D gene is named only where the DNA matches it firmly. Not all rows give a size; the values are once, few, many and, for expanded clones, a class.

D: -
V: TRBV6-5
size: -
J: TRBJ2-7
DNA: TGTGCCAGCAGTTATTATGACGGAACCACCCAGTACTTC
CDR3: CASSYYDGTTQYF

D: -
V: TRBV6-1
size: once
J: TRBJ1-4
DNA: TGTGCCAGCAAGTTTGGGGAACCGATCAATGAAAAACTGTTTTTT
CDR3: CASKFGEPINEKLFF

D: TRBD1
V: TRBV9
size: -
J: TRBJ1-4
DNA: TGTGCCAGCAGCGGACAGGGGGCTTTTGAAAAACTGTTTTTT
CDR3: CASSGQGAFEKLFF

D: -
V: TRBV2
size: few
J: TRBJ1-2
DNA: TGTGCCAGCAGGACCTCTAACTATGGCTACACCTTC
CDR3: CASRTSNYGYTF

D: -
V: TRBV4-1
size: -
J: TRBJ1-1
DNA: TGCGCCAGCAGCCAAGAACGGGGCCAAGCTTTCTTT
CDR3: CASSQERGQAFF

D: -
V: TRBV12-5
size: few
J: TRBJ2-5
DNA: TGTGCTTCCCGCAGGGGCGGAGATGAGCAGTACTTC
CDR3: CASRRGGDEQYF

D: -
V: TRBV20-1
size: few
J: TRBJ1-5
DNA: TGCAGTGCTGTCCCGGGGGAAGGCAATCAGCCCCAGCATTTT
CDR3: CSAVPGEGNQPQHF

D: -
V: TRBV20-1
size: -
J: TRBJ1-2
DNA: TGCAGTGCTACGGGGAGACAGAGTTCTAACTGTGGCTACACCTTC
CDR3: CSATGRQSSNCGYTF

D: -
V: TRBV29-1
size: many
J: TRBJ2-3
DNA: TGCAGCGTTGGCGGGGGCACAGATACGCAGTATTTT
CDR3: CSVGGGTDTQYF

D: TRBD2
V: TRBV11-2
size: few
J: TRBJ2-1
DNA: TGTGCCAGCAGCTTAGCTAGCGGGGGAGGGGGTGAGCAGTTCTTC
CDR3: CASSLASGGGGEQFF

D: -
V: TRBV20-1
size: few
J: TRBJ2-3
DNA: TGCAGTGCTAGAGCGGGAGTAAAAGATACGCAGTATTTT
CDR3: CSARAGVKDTQYF

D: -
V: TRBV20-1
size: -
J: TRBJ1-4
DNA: TGCAGTGCTAGGGAGCCCGGGCCCGTAAATGAAAAACTGTTTTTT
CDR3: CSAREPGPVNEKLFF

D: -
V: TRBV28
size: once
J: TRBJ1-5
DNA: TGTGCCACCACACCCGACAGCAATCAGCCCCAGCATTTT
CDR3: CATTPDSNQPQHF

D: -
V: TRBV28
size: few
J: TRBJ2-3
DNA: TGTGCCAGTACCCGGGGAGGGGGTACGCAGTATTTT
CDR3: CASTRGGGTQYF

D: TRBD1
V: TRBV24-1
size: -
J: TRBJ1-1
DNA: TGTGCCACCAGTGACGGAGGGACAGCCAACACTGAAGCTTTCTTT
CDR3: CATSDGGTANTEAFF

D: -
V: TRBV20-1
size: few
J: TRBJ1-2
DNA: TGCAGTGCTATTGAGGGGTGGGACTATGGCTACACCTTC
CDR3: CSAIEGWDYGYTF

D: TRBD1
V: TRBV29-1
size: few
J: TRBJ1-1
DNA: TGTAGCGTCTTCCGGGACAGGGGGCTACCCCAAGCTTTCTTT
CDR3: CSVFRDRGLPQAFF

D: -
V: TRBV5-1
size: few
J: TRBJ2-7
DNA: TGCGCCAGCAGCTTGGAAACGAGGGGGGATGAGCAGTACTTC
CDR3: CASSLETRGDEQYF

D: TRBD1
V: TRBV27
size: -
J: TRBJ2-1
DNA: TGTGCCAGCACCTACGGGACAGGGCCATACAATGAGCAGTTCTTC
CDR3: CASTYGTGPYNEQFF

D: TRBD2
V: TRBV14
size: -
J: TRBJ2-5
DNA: TGTGCCAGCAGCCAAGACCACTCTAGCGGGAGGGGCAATGAGCAGTACTTC
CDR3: CASSQDHSSGRGNEQYF

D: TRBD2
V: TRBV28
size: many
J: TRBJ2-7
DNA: TGTGCCAGCAGTGACCCCAATAGCGGGACCTCCTACGAGCAGTACTTC
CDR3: CASSDPNSGTSYEQYF

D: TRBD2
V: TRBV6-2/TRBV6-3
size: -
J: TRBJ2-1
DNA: TGTGCCAGCAGTTACTCTAGCGGGAGGGCCTACAATGAGCAGTTCTTC
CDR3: CASSYSSGRAYNEQFF

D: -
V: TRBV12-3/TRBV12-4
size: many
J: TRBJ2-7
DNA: TGTGCCAGCAGTTTAGCGCTAGGGCAGACCTCCTACGAGCAGTACTTC
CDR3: CASSLALGQTSYEQYF

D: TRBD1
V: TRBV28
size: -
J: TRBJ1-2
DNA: TGTGCCAGCAGTTCTAGAGGACAGGGAAACTATGGCTACACCTTC
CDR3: CASSSRGQGNYGYTF

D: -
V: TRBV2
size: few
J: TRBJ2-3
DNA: TGTGCCAGCAGTGACAAACCGGCTTCCTTCACAGATACGCAGTATTTT
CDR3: CASSDKPASFTDTQYF

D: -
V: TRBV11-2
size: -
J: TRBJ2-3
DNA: TGCGCCAGCAGCTTGTGGCTGGATACGCAGTATTTT
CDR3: CASSLWLDTQYF

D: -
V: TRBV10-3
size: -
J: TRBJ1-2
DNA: TGTGCCATCCTGCAGGGAAGCCATGGCTACACCTTC
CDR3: CAILQGSHGYTF

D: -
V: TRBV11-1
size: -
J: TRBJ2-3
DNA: TGTGCCAGCAGCTTAGCCTACGGACTAACCTTTAGCACAGATACGCAGTATTTT
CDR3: CASSLAYGLTFSTDTQYF

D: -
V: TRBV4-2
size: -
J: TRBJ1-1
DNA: TGTGCCAGCAGCCAAGATATAATGAACACTGAAGCTTTCTTT
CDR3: CASSQDIMNTEAFF

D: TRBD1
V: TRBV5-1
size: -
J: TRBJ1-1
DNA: TGCGCCAGCAGCTTGGGGGACAGGGACGCTGAAGCTTTCTTT
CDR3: CASSLGDRDAEAFF